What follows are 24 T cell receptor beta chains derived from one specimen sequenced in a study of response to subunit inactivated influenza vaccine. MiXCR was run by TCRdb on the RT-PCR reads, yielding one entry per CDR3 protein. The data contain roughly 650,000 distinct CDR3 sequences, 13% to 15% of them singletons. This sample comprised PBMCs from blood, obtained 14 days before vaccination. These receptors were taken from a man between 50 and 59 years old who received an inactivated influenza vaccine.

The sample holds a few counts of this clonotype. CDR3 sequence reads: CASRASPGTGNNYEQYF. In nucleotides, the CDR3 is TGTGCCAGCAGAGCATCCCCCGGGACAGGGAACAACTACGAGCAGTACTTC. This chain connects TRBV6-1 to TRBJ2-7; TRBD1 matches 9 bases. CDR3 size: 17 residues. V shed 6 bases and J 3 bases; nucleotides not matched to a gene: 15. Germline assignment: CDR1 MNHNS and CDR2 SASEGT.

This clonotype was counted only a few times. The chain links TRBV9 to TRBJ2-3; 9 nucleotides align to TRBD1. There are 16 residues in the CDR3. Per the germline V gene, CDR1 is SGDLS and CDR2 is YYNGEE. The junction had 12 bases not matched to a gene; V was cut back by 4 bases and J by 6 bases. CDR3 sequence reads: CASSMPGQGLEDTQYF. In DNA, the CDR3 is TGTGCCAGCAGCATGCCGGGACAGGGATTAGAGGATACGCAGTATTTT.

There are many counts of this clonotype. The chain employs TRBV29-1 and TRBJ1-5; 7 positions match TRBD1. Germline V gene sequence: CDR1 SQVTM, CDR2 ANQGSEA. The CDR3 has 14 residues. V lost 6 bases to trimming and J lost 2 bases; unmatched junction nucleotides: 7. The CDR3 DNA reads TGCAGCGTGGCACAGGGGACCCGCAATCAGCCCCAGCATTTT. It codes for CSVAQGTRNQPQHF.

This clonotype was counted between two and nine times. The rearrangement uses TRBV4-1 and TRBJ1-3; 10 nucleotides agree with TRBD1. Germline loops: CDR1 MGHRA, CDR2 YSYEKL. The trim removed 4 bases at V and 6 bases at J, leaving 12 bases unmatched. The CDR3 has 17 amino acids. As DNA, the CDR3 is TGCGCCAGCAGCCTCCGATCCGGGACAGGGGAAGTAAACACCATATATTTT. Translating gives CASSLRSGTGEVNTIYF.

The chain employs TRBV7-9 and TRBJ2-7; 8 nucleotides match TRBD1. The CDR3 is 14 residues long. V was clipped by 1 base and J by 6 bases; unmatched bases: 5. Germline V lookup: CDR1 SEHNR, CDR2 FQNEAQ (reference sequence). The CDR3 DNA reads TGTGCCAGCAGCTTAGGACAGGGGCTCGGCGAGCAGTACTTC. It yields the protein CASSLGQGLGEQYF. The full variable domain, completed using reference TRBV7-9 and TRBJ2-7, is DTGVSQNPRHKITKRGQNVTFRCDPISEHNRLYWYRQTLGQGPEFLTYFQNEAQLEKSRLLSDRFSAERPKGSFSTLEIQRTEQGDSAMYLCASSLGQGLGEQYFGPGTRLTVT.

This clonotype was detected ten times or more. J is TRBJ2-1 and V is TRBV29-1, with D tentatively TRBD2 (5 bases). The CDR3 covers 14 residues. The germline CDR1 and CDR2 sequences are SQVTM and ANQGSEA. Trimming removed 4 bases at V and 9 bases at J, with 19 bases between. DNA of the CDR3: TGCAGCGTTGGATCCCAGCGCCCGGGAACTGAGCAGTTCTTC. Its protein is CSVGSQRPGTEQFF.

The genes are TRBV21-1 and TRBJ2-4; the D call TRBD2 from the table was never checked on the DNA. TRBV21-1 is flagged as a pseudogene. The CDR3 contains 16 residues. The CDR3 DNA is TGTGCCAGCAGCCTCGGGCTCAACGGGACCAAAAACATTCAGTACTTC. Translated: CASSLGLNGTKNIQYF.

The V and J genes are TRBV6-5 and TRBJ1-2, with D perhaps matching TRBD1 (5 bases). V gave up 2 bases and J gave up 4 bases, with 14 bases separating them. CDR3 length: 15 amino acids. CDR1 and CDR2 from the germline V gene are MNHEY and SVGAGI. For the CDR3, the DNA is TGTGCCAGCAGTTACAGGGTGGGGGAAGGCTATGGCTACACCTTC. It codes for CASSYRVGEGYGYTF.

As DNA, the CDR3 is TGTGCCAGCAGACCAGCGGGAGTTGGAACAGATACGCAGTATTTT. This encodes CASRPAGVGTDTQYF. V usage is TRBV6-1 and J usage is TRBJ2-3; 8 nucleotides align to TRBD2. Germline trimming cut 6 bases from V and 3 bases from J; bases unmatched to any gene: 8. Germline CDR1 MNHNS, CDR2 SASEGT. The length of the CDR3 is 15 residues.

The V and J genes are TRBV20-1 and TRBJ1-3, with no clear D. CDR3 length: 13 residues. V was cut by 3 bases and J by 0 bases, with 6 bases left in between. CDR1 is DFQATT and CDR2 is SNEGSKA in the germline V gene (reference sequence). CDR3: CSASTGSGNTIYF. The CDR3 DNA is TGCAGTGCTAGTACCGGCTCTGGAAACACCATATATTTT.

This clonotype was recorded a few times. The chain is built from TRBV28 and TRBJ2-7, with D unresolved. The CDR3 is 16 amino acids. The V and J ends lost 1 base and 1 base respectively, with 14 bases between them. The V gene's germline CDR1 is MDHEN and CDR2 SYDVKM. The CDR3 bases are TGTGCCAGCAGTTTATCCTTGGACGGCTCATCCTACGAGCAGTACTTC. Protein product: CASSLSLDGSSYEQYF.

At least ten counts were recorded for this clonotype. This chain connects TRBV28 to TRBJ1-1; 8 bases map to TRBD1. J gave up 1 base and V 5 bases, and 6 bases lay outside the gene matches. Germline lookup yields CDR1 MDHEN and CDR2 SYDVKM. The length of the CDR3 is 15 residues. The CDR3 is CASSDPDRGNTEAFF. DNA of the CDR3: TGTGCCAGCAGTGACCCTGACAGGGGGAACACTGAAGCTTTCTTT.

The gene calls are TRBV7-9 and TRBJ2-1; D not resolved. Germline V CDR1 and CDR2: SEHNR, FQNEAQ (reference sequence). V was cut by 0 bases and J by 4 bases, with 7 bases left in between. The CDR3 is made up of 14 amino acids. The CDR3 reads CASSLAQLYNEQFF. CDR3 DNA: TGTGCCAGCAGCTTAGCGCAGCTTTACAATGAGCAGTTCTTC.

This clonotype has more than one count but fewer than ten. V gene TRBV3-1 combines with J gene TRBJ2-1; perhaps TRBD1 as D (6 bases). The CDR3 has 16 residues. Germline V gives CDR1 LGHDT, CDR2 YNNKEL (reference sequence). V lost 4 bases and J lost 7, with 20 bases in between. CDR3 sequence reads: CASSLMQGLLVNEQFF. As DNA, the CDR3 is TGTGCCAGCAGCCTAATGCAGGGGCTCTTGGTTAATGAGCAGTTCTTC.

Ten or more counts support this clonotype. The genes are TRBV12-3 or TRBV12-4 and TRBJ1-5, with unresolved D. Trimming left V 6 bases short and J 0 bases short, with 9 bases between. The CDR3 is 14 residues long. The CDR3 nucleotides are TGTGCCAGCAGAGAACAGACTAGCAATCAGCCCCAGCATTTT. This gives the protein CASREQTSNQPQHF.

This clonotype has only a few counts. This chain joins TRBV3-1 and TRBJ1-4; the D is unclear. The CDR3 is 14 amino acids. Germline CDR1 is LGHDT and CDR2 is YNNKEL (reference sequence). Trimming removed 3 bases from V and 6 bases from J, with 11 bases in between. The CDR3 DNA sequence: TGTGCCAGCAGCCAGACCCGTTTGGATGAAAAACTGTTTTTT. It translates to CASSQTRLDEKLFF.

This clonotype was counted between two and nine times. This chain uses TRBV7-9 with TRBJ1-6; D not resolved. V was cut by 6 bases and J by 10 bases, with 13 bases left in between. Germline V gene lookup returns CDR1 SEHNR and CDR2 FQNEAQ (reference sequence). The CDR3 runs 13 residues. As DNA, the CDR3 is TGTGCCAGCAGTCCCCGGGCTCTCTCACCCCTCCACTTT. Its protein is CASSPRALSPLHF.

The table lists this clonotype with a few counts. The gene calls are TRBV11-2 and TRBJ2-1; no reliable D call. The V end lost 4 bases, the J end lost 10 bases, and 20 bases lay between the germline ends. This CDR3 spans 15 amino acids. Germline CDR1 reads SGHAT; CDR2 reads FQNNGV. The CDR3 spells CASSSQLSPAEEQFF. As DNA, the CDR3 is TGTGCCAGCAGCTCCCAACTTAGCCCTGCAGAGGAGCAGTTCTTC.

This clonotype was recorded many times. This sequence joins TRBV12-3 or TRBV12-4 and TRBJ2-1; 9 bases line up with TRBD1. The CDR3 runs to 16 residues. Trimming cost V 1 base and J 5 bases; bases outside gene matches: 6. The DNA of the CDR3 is TGTGCCAGCAGTTTAGTGGGACAGGGCCTCAACAATGAGCAGTTCTTC. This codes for CASSLVGQGLNNEQFF.

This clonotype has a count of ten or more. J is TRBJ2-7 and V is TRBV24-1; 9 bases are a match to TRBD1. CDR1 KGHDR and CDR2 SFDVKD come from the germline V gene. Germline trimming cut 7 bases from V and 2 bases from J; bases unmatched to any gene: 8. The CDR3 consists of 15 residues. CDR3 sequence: CATSAPDRGTYEQYF. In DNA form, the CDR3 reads TGTGCCACCAGCGCCCCGGACAGGGGTACCTACGAGCAGTACTTC.

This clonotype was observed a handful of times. Here the CDR3 reads CASSSGGAGETQYF. CDR3 nucleotides: TGCGCCAGCAGTAGCGGGGGGGCGGGAGAGACCCAGTACTTC. This chain joins TRBV10-2 and TRBJ2-5, with 10 bases fitting TRBD2. Germline loops: CDR1 WSHSY, CDR2 SAAADI. With V trimmed by 5 bases and J by 4 bases, 4 bases remained unmatched. This CDR3 spans 14 amino acids.

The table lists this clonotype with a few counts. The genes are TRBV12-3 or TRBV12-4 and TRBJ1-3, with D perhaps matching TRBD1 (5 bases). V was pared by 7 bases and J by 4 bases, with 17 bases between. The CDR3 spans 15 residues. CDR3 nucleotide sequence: TGTGCCAGCACCCCACCGCACAGGCCAGGAAACACCATATATTTT. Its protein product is CASTPPHRPGNTIYF.

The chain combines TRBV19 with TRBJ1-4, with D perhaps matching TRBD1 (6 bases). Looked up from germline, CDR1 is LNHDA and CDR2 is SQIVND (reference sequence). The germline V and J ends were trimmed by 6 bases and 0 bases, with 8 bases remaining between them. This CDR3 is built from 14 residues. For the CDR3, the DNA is TGTGCCAGTAGGCGGACAGCAACTAATGAAAAACTGTTTTTT. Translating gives CASRRTATNEKLFF.

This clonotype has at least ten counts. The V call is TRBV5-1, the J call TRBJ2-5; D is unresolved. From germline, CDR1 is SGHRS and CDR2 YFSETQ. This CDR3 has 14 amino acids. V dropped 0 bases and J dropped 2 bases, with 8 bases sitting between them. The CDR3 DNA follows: TGCGCCAGCAGCTTGGCGGTCAGTCAAGAGACCCAGTACTTC. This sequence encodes CASSLAVSQETQYF.